This record covers a single TCR beta chain. These data originate in a study of Ad26.COV2.S vaccination and SARS-CoV-2 variants. Treatment noted: roughly 20 received Ad26.COV2.S at low or high dose, single or two shots; 5 received placebo; per-sample allocation not given. The samples date from day 63 after the first vaccine or placebo injection. This CDR3 comprises 12 residues. CDR1 is SQVTM and CDR2 is ANQGSEA in the germline V gene. After removal of 7 bases from V and 2 bases from J, the junction contained 3 bases not matched to a gene. Repertoires were generated with immunoSEQ multiplex PCR, while TCRdb's copy carries only in-frame clones and drops some. The profile covers hundreds of thousands of clones, with around 82% appearing a single time and more than 7% taken by the ten largest.

Specimen: peripheral blood, collected in a trial of Ad26.COV2.S vaccine versus placebo. This sequence joins TRBV29-1 and TRBJ2-7; 9 bases align to TRBD1. The sequence derives from a person aged 18-60 years who received the Ad26.COV2.S COVID-19 vaccine or a placebo. CDR3 amino acids: CSAQGAAYEQYF. The CDR3 coding sequence is TGCAGCGCACAGGGGGCAGCCTACGAGCAGTACTTC.